These 28 T cell receptor beta chains originate from one sample sequenced in a study of blood T cell repertoires in COVID-19. Here immunoSEQ multiplex PCR was the method, and the copy in TCRdb shows in-frame clones only, minus some. This sample has about 400,000 clones; nearly 90% occur once, and the top ten carry about 2.1%. The sample comprised PBMCs or T cells enriched from blood (not recorded which). The receptor source for this set is a woman between 18 and 29 years old with acute COVID-19.

This clone has only one observation. This chain links TRBV2 with TRBJ2-7; maybe TRBD1 (5 bases). This CDR3 spans 11 amino acids. V was cut by 8 bases and J by 4 bases, with 9 bases left in between. Germline V gene data show CDR1 as SNHLY and CDR2 as FYNNEI. CDR3 loop: CASGAGYEQYF. In DNA form, the CDR3 reads TGTGCCAGCGGGGCCGGATACGAGCAGTACTTC.

The chain employs TRBV20-1 and TRBJ2-3; D gene uncertain. CDR3 length equals 12 residues. V was shortened by 3 bases and J by 4 bases, with 8 bases between the two germline ends. The germline gives CDR1 DFQATT, CDR2 SNEGSKA (reference sequence). CDR3 residues: CSASIRADTQYF. Here the CDR3 DNA reads TGCAGTGCTAGTATACGGGCAGATACGCAGTATTTT.

The V call is TRBV19, the J call TRBJ1-2; D ambiguous. Germline V gene lookup returns CDR1 LNHDA and CDR2 SQIVND (reference sequence). The CDR3 loop spans 16 amino acids. Trimming took off 7 bases at V and 2 bases at J, with 20 bases between the two ends. Here the CDR3 DNA reads TGTGCCAGTAAGTCACCGTTAATAGCAGAAAACTATGGCTACACCTTC. Protein: CASKSPLIAENYGYTF.

The chain recombines TRBV6-5 with TRBJ2-5; TRBD2 agrees at 7 bases. CDR3 size: 14 residues. The J segment lost 5 bases and the V segment lost 5 bases, leaving 8 bases of the junction unmatched. Looked up from germline, CDR1 is MNHEY and CDR2 is SVGAGI. CDR3 coding DNA: TGTGCCAGCAGTCCTCTAGCGGAGGGGGAGACCCAGTACTTC. This encodes CASSPLAEGETQYF.

Here the CDR3 reads CASSLGLVAGPYNEQFF. CDR3 bases: TGTGCCAGCAGCTTAGGACTTGTAGCGGGGCCGTACAATGAGCAGTTCTTC. The chain carries TRBV11-3 and TRBJ2-1, with TRBD2 identical over 8 bases. CDR1 and CDR2 from the germline V gene are SGHNT and YENEEA. Trimming took 1 base from V and 4 from J; bases not matched to a gene: 9. The CDR3 consists of 17 residues.

The rearrangement links TRBV12-3 or TRBV12-4 to TRBJ2-1; TRBD2 is a possible D gene (5 bases). The V end lost 5 bases, the J end lost 7 bases, and 12 bases lay between the germline ends. The CDR3 runs to 13 residues. The CDR3 sequence is CASSPGLENEQFF. The CDR3 DNA is TGTGCCAGCAGTCCCGGACTTGAAAATGAGCAGTTCTTC.

The V call is TRBV6-1, the J call TRBJ2-7, with D maybe TRBD1 (6 bases). Germline loops: CDR1 MNHNS, CDR2 SASEGT. The CDR3 loop spans 15 amino acids. Trimming took off 3 bases at V and 2 bases at J, with 14 bases between the two ends. CDR3 loop: CASSEWWTETYEQYF. Here the CDR3 DNA reads TGTGCCAGCAGTGAGTGGTGGACAGAGACCTACGAGCAGTACTTC.

The chain employs TRBV3-1 (or the pseudogene TRBV3-2) and TRBJ2-2; TRBD1 might be the D (5 bases). Per germline, CDR1 LGHDT and CDR2 YNNKEL (reference sequence). The V and J ends lost 8 bases and 2 bases respectively, with 18 bases between them. The CDR3 is made up of 16 amino acids. The CDR3 region is CASAKGQGSNTGELFF. CDR3 sequence (DNA): TGTGCCAGCGCTAAGGGGCAGGGATCTAACACCGGGGAGCTGTTTTTT.

The sample holds one count of this clone. This chain connects TRBV29-1 to TRBJ2-7; weak D call: TRBD2 (5 bases). The CDR3 spans 15 residues. Germline values: CDR1 SQVTM, CDR2 ANQGSEA. V lost 2 bases, J lost 0 bases, and 14 bases lay in between. CDR3 nucleotides: TGCAGCGTTGAATTCCCGGAGGTAAGCTCCTACGAGCAGTACTTC. Protein: CSVEFPEVSSYEQYF.

This chain joins TRBV3-1 (or the pseudogene TRBV3-2) and TRBJ1-2; 7 bases line up with TRBD1. This CDR3 region has 13 residues. V shed 4 bases, J shed 4 bases, and the junction held 3 bases outside the gene matches. Germline V gene data show CDR1 as LGHDT and CDR2 as YNNKEL (reference sequence). This CDR3 is CASSLGTVYGYTF. Written as DNA, the CDR3 is TGTGCCAGCAGCCTAGGGACAGTCTATGGCTACACCTTC.

CDR3 loop: CASSAKGGTEAFF. The CDR3, as DNA: TGTGCCAGCAGTGCCAAAGGGGGCACTGAAGCTTTCTTT. The rearrangement uses TRBV12-3 or TRBV12-4 and TRBJ1-1, with D possibly being TRBD1 (6 bases). V was cut by 5 bases and J by 4 bases, with 11 bases left in between. CDR3 length: 13 amino acids.

This clone was counted only a few times. This chain connects TRBV5-5 to TRBJ2-2; 12 bases map to TRBD2. Germline CDR1 reads SGHKS; CDR2 reads YYEKEE (reference sequence). The CDR3 totals 17 residues. J gave up 4 bases and V 0 bases, and 4 bases lay outside the gene matches. The CDR3 sequence is CASSLGTSGTFTGELFF. DNA of the CDR3: TGTGCCAGCAGCTTGGGGACTAGCGGGACCTTCACCGGGGAGCTGTTTTTT.

The CDR3 here is CASSPVASGSRAGELFF. CDR3 nucleotide sequence: TGTGCCAGCTCACCCGTTGCTAGCGGGAGTAGAGCCGGGGAGCTGTTTTTT. The V and J genes are TRBV18 and TRBJ2-2, with TRBD2 identical over 10 bases. The germline V gene has CDR1 KGHSH and CDR2 LQKENI. This CDR3 spans 17 amino acids. V lost 3 bases to trimming and J lost 6 bases; unmatched junction nucleotides: 10.

This sequence joins TRBV28 and TRBJ1-1; D might be TRBD1 (6 bases). V was shortened by 9 bases and J by 5 bases, with 19 bases between the two germline ends. There are 14 residues in the CDR3. Per germline, CDR1 MDHEN and CDR2 SYDVKM. CDR3 residues: CASRTRGGWTEAFF. In DNA, the CDR3 is TGTGCCAGTAGGACCAGGGGCGGTTGGACTGAAGCTTTCTTT.

The chain is built from TRBV16 and TRBJ1-1; D gene unclear. The CDR3 is made up of 15 amino acids. The V and J ends lost 0 bases and 5 bases respectively, with 13 bases between them. From germline, CDR1 is KGHSY and CDR2 FQNENV. CDR3 sequence (DNA): TGTGCCAGCAGCCAATCACGAGGGCGTGGGACTGAAGCTTTCTTT. Translated: CASSQSRGRGTEAFF.

V usage is TRBV12-3 or TRBV12-4 and J usage is TRBJ2-1; D might be TRBD2 (5 bases). Trimming left V 10 bases short and J 6 bases short, with 7 bases between. The CDR3 is made up of 10 amino acids. The CDR3 DNA follows: TGTGCCACCGCGGGCAATGAGCAGTTCTTC. Translated: CATAGNEQFF.

The chain is built from TRBV6-4 and TRBJ1-2; possible D gene TRBD1, 5 bases. CDR1 is MRHNA, CDR2 SNTAGT, per germline. This CDR3 has 17 amino acids. Trimming took 0 bases from V and 3 from J, leaving 17 bases between them. CDR3 nucleotide sequence: TGTGCCAGCAGTGACTCGATAAGGGCAGGGTACTACTATGGCTACACCTTC. This sequence encodes CASSDSIRAGYYYGYTF.

This clone was counted a single time. This rearrangement joins TRBV11-2 to TRBJ2-3; the D is unclear. Trimming pared 3 bases from V and 0 bases from J, leaving 13 bases between. Germline CDR1 SGHAT, CDR2 FQNNGV. This CDR3 comprises 16 residues. The CDR3 coding sequence is TGTGCCAGCAGCTTGATGGCTGTGACTAGCACAGATACGCAGTATTTT. This encodes CASSLMAVTSTDTQYF.

This chain joins TRBV19 and TRBJ2-4; D remains ambiguous. The germline V and J ends were trimmed by 2 bases and 4 bases, with 6 bases remaining between them. CDR1 is LNHDA and CDR2 is SQIVND in the germline V gene (reference sequence). There are 13 residues in the CDR3. The CDR3 protein is CASSIPGKNIQYF. CDR3 sequence (DNA): TGTGCCAGTAGTATACCAGGAAAAAACATTCAGTACTTC.

The chain combines TRBV6-5 with TRBJ1-3; D gene uncertain. The germline CDR1 and CDR2 sequences are MNHEY and SVGAGI. This CDR3 is 15 amino acids long. The V end lost 4 bases, the J end lost 4 bases, and 14 bases lay between the germline ends. CDR3 coding DNA: TGTGCCAGCAGTTCCCAGAATAATGTAGGAAACACCATATATTTT. This sequence encodes CASSSQNNVGNTIYF.

Here the CDR3 reads CASSVAPRTGDEQYF. The CDR3 nucleotides are TGTGCCAGCAGCGTAGCCCCACGGACAGGCGACGAGCAGTACTTC. The chain employs TRBV9 and TRBJ2-7; 7 nucleotides match TRBD1. CDR3 length: 15 amino acids. Germline values: CDR1 SGDLS, CDR2 YYNGEE. V trimming: 0 bases; J trimming: 5 bases; junction bases outside the gene matches: 8.

The V and J genes are TRBV19 and TRBJ2-7; possible D gene TRBD1, 5 bases. The CDR3 length is 14 residues. Germline loops: CDR1 LNHDA, CDR2 SQIVND (reference sequence). V was cut by 3 bases and J by 2 bases, with 11 bases left in between. The CDR3 region is CASSISTGPYEQYF. The CDR3 DNA follows: TGTGCCAGTAGTATCAGTACAGGCCCCTACGAGCAGTACTTC.

The gene calls are TRBV6-5 and TRBJ2-2; 9 bases are a match to TRBD1. From germline, CDR1 is MNHEY and CDR2 SVGAGI. Trimming took 6 bases from V and 4 from J; bases not matched to a gene: 6. There are 15 residues in the CDR3. The CDR3 DNA reads TGTGCCAGCAGATCCGGGACAGGGTCCACCGGGGAGCTGTTTTTT. Translation gives CASRSGTGSTGELFF.

The chain carries TRBV5-1 and TRBJ2-1; D gene uncertain. Trimming cost V 0 bases and J 0 bases, with 10 bases left between them. Germline V gene data show CDR1 as SGHRS and CDR2 as YFSETQ. The CDR3 totals 16 residues. CDR3 sequence (DNA): TGCGCCAGCAGCTTGGTCGTAAAGAGCTCCTACAATGAGCAGTTCTTC. Its protein product is CASSLVVKSSYNEQFF. Filled out from reference TRBV5-1 and TRBJ2-1, the complete variable domain reads KAGVTQTPRYLIKTRGQQVTLSCSPISGHRSVSWYQQTPGQGLQFLFEYFSETQRNKGNFPGRFSGRQFSNSRSEMNVSTLELGDSALYLCASSLVVKSSYNEQFFGPGTRLTVL.

This clone was picked up a small number of times. This chain connects TRBV3-1 (or the pseudogene TRBV3-2) to TRBJ2-7; 9 bases map to TRBD2. The J segment lost 6 bases and the V segment lost 1 base, leaving 13 bases of the junction unmatched. CDR1 and CDR2 from the germline V gene are LGHDT and YNNKEL (reference sequence). The CDR3 spans 17 residues. CDR3 protein: CASSQVLLAGPAFEQYF. CDR3 DNA sequence: TGTGCCAGCAGCCAAGTACTCCTAGCGGGGCCTGCCTTCGAGCAGTACTTC.

V and J are TRBV5-1 and TRBJ2-7; TRBD1 agrees at 10 bases. J was trimmed by 1 base and V by 4 bases; bases with no gene match: 8. The CDR3 contains 16 residues. Germline loops: CDR1 SGHRS, CDR2 YFSETQ. The CDR3 DNA reads TGCGCCAGCAGCGCAAAAGGGACAGGGGATTCCTACGAGCAGTACTTC. Translating it yields CASSAKGTGDSYEQYF.

V gene TRBV12-3 or TRBV12-4 combines with J gene TRBJ2-5, with D possibly being TRBD2 (7 bases). V was clipped by 5 bases and J by 4 bases, with 11 bases between them. This CDR3 is built from 13 residues. The CDR3 bases are TGTGCCAGCAGTGGGGGAGGGGGAGAGACCCAGTACTTC. It specifies CASSGGGGETQYF.

The rearrangement links TRBV3-1 (or the pseudogene TRBV3-2) to TRBJ1-3, with 9 bases fitting TRBD1. With V trimmed by 4 bases and J by 6 bases, 10 bases remained unmatched. This CDR3 comprises 16 residues. The germline V gene encodes CDR1 LGHDT and CDR2 YNNKEL (reference sequence). CDR3 sequence reads: CASSPIEGQGPNTIYF. As DNA, the CDR3 is TGTGCCAGCAGCCCTATTGAGGGACAGGGCCCAAACACCATATATTTT.